The next 7 T cell receptor beta chains were all read from a single sample in a study of spatial heterogeneity in lung cancer. Time point specified: sample taken at primary tumor resection. Whole RNA, which was extracted from tumor, nontumor lung tissue or frozen PBMC, was sequenced without any cell sorting. One entry per CDR3 protein results from TCRdb running MiXCR on the 5' RACE reads. The sample has fewer than 1,500 distinct CDR3 sequences; 7.8% are singletons. The sample was normal lung tissue next to the tumor, taken at surgery. The receptor set was obtained from a female donor with early-stage non-small cell lung cancer.

The chain recombines TRBV10-3 with TRBJ1-6; 8 bases align to TRBD1. CDR1 and CDR2 from the germline V gene are ENHRY and SYGVKD. This CDR3 contains 15 residues. V lost 0 bases, J lost 8 bases, and 3 bases stayed unmatched. This CDR3 is CAISESDRDDSPLHF. In DNA form, the CDR3 reads TGTGCCATCAGTGAGTCGGACAGGGATGATTCACCCCTCCACTTT.

The table lists this clonotype with many counts. The chain employs TRBV28 and TRBJ2-3; the D call may be TRBD1 or TRBD2 (5 bases each). V lost 2 bases to trimming and J lost 1 base, with 10 bases between them. Germline V CDR1 and CDR2: MDHEN, SYDVKM. The CDR3 extends over 15 amino acids. CDR3: CASSLVRGGTDTQYF. CDR3 DNA: TGTGCCAGCAGTTTAGTCCGAGGGGGCACAGATACGCAGTATTTT.

This clonotype is medium-sized by share. This sequence joins TRBV5-1 and TRBJ2-3; 8 nucleotides match TRBD2. The CDR3 has 16 amino acids. The V and J ends lost 0 bases and 4 bases, in that order; junction bases with no gene match: 7. Germline CDR1 and CDR2: SGHRS and YFSETQ. In DNA, the CDR3 is TGCGCCAGCAGCTTGGGAAGCGGGAGCGGAGCAGATACGCAGTATTTT. This encodes CASSLGSGSGADTQYF.

This clonotype is judged medium-sized. The J gene is TRBJ1-5, the V gene TRBV5-1; a weak D match, TRBD1 (5 bases). V was pared by 0 bases and J by 1 base, with 8 bases between. CDR1 SGHRS and CDR2 YFSETQ come from the germline V gene. The CDR3 has 15 amino acids. CDR3 protein: CASSLAGGSNQPQHF. Written as DNA, the CDR3 is TGCGCCAGCAGCTTGGCTGGGGGGAGCAATCAGCCCCAGCATTTT. Full variable domain (remainder filled in from reference TRBV5-1 and TRBJ1-5): KAGVTQTPRYLIKTRGQQVTLSCSPISGHRSVSWYQQTPGQGLQFLFEYFSETQRNKGNFPGRFSGRQFSNSRSEMNVSTLELGDSALYLCASSLAGGSNQPQHFGDGTRLSIL.

A remark on this clonotype: This may be a read error: a much more frequent sequence differs by one nucleotide. The chain recombines TRBV20-1 with TRBJ2-7, with a possible D match to TRBD1 (6 bases). The CDR3 runs 16 residues. Looked up from germline, CDR1 is DFQATT and CDR2 is SNEGSKA (reference sequence). Deletions cut 0 bases from V and 4 bases from J, with 19 bases between. The CDR3 region is CSARDQGMHYAYEQYF. The DNA for the CDR3 is TGCAGTGCTAGAGATCAGGGGATGCATTATGCTTACGAGCAGTACTTC.

This clonotype is classed as large (0.1 to 1%). V is TRBV4-3 and J is TRBJ2-7, with D unresolved. The CDR3 spans 13 residues. In germline, CDR1 is LGHNA, CDR2 YSLEER. Trimming shortened V by 3 bases and J by 4 bases, and 10 bases separated the two germline ends. The CDR3 nucleotides are TGCGCCAGCAGCCAGGCCTATGGGTACGAGCAGTACTTC. Residues: CASSQAYGYEQYF.

In its sample, this clonotype ranks as medium-sized (0.01 to 0.1%). The chain uses TRBV12-3 or TRBV12-4 and TRBJ1-4; tentatively, D is TRBD1 (5 bases). V was pared by 5 bases and J by 7 bases, with 11 bases between. CDR3 size: 13 residues. The CDR3 nucleotides are TGTGCCAGCAGTCGGCAGGGTGGTGAAAAACTGTTTTTT. It yields the protein CASSRQGGEKLFF.